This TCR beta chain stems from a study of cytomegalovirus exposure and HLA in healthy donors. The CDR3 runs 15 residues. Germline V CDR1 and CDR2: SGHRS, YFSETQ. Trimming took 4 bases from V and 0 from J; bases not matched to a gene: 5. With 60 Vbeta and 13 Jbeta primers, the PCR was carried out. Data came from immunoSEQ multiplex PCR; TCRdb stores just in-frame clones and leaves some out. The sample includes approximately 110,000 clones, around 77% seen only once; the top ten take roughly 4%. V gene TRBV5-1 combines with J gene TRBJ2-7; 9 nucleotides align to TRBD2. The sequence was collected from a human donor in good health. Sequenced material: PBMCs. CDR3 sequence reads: CASSGGTSRSYEQYF. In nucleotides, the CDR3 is TGCGCCAGCAGCGGGGGGACTAGCCGCTCCTACGAGCAGTACTTC.